This T cell receptor beta chain was observed in a study of a mutant IDH1 vaccine in newly diagnosed glioma. Sample time point: week 5, during vaccination. Each dose delivered 300 ug of mutant IDH1 20-mer peptide subcutaneously with imiquimod. Sequencing was performed with immunoSEQ multiplex PCR; in TCRdb, only in-frame clones are kept and a portion is missing. Among around 46,000 clones listed, 78% were seen once. In regard to this clone: Its matching antigen is unknown. The identical CDR3 is also encoded by other nucleotide sequences in the sample.

The ends were cut back, 6 bases at V and 2 bases at J, with 4 bases in the middle. The germline V gene encodes CDR1 LNHDA and CDR2 SQIVND (reference sequence). The CDR3 is 11 residues long. This specimen was PBMCs, taken from a glioma patient whose treatment included an IDH1 peptide vaccine. The receptor was derived from a man aged 45-65 years with glioma. The rearrangement joins TRBV19 to TRBJ1-2, with unresolved D. This chain's CDR3 is CASSRNYGYTF. The CDR3 DNA is TGTGCCAGTAGCAGAAACTATGGCTACACCTTC. Using reference TRBV19 and TRBJ1-2 for the parts outside the CDR3, the full variable domain is DGGITQSPKYLFRKEGQNVTLSCEQNLNHDAMYWYRQDPGQGLRLIYYSQIVNDFQKGDIAEGYSVSREKKESFPLTVTSAQKNPTAFYLCASSRNYGYTFGSGTRLTVV.